A single sample is the source of the 7 T cell receptor beta chains below, sequenced in a study of T cells in Graves' hyperthyroidism and ophthalmopathy. Amplified TCR beta CDR3 regions came from RNA transcripts. The TCR CDR3 was amplified in a first-round RT-PCR using the HTBI primer set. TCRdb itself ran the multiplex PCR reads through MiXCR, one entry per CDR3 protein. Of 550,000 to 800,000 distinct CDR3 sequences in the sample, about a sixth were seen once. The sequencing input was blood. These receptors came from a man aged 18 to 29 with Graves' hyperthyroidism.

This clonotype was picked up many times. Here the CDR3 reads CASLGLAKAHEQFF. The CDR3 DNA reads as TGTGCCAGCTTGGGACTAGCGAAGGCCCATGAGCAGTTCTTC. The chain combines TRBV7-2 with TRBJ2-1, with 10 bases identical to TRBD2. Trimming took 8 bases from V and 8 from J; bases not matched to a gene: 9. CDR3 length: 14 residues. Germline CDR1 is SGHTA and CDR2 is FQGNSA.

Turning to this clonotype: This clone may be a read error of a much larger clone one base away. The chain joins TRBV27 to TRBJ1-5; a possible D gene is TRBD1 (5 bases). This CDR3 is 14 amino acids long. The V gene lost 2 bases and the J gene lost 6 bases, with 11 bases spanning the gap. Germline V gene lookup returns CDR1 MNHEY and CDR2 SMNVEV (reference sequence). DNA for the CDR3: TGTGCCAGCAGTTTACGGGGGGAGGGTCAGCCCCAGCATTTT. Translated: CASSLRGEGQPQHF.

The chain joins TRBV5-1 to TRBJ1-1; D is undetermined. V shed 1 base and J shed 6 bases, with 10 bases lying between them. CDR1 and CDR2 from the germline V gene are SGHRS and YFSETQ. The CDR3 consists of 13 residues. The chain's CDR3 is CASSLWQTAEAFF. The CDR3 DNA reads TGCGCCAGCAGCTTGTGGCAGACGGCTGAAGCTTTCTTT. Complete variable domain (other parts from reference TRBV5-1 and TRBJ1-1): KAGVTQTPRYLIKTRGQQVTLSCSPISGHRSVSWYQQTPGQGLQFLFEYFSETQRNKGNFPGRFSGRQFSNSRSEMNVSTLELGDSALYLCASSLWQTAEAFFGQGTRLTVV.

This clonotype was observed a handful of times. J is TRBJ1-1 and V is TRBV7-2; 9 bases map to TRBD1. J was trimmed by 3 bases and V by 3 bases; bases with no gene match: 8. CDR3 size: 16 residues. The germline V gene has CDR1 SGHTA and CDR2 FQGNSA. CDR3 DNA sequence: TGTGCCAGCAGCTTCGACACAGGGGGCGCGGACACTGAAGCTTTCTTT. Translated, it gives CASSFDTGGADTEAFF.

The J gene is TRBJ1-1, the V gene TRBV11-2; possibly TRBD1 for D (5 bases). This CDR3 contains 16 residues. Germline V gene sequence: CDR1 SGHAT, CDR2 FQNNGV. Between the trimmed V and J ends, which lost 1 base and 4 bases, there was a span of 16 bases. The CDR3 sequence: CASSLGSGLGGTEAFF. CDR3 coding DNA: TGTGCCAGCAGCTTAGGATCAGGGTTGGGGGGCACTGAAGCTTTCTTT. The full variable domain, rest sourced from reference TRBV11-2 and TRBJ1-1, is EAGVAQSPRYKIIEKRQSVAFWCNPISGHATLYWYQQILGQGPKLLIQFQNNGVVDDSQLPKDRFSAERLKGVDSTLKIQPAKLEDSAVYLCASSLGSGLGGTEAFFGQGTRLTVV.

This clonotype was picked up many times. This sequence joins TRBV28 and TRBJ2-7; 8 bases are a match to TRBD2. Germline V gives CDR1 MDHEN, CDR2 SYDVKM. CDR3 size: 17 residues. V trimming: 5 bases; J trimming: 5 bases; junction bases outside the gene matches: 17. For the CDR3, the DNA is TGTGCCAGCAGTGGGGTCGGGAGCGGGAGTAATTGGGACGAGCAGTACTTC. Protein product: CASSGVGSGSNWDEQYF.

The chain combines TRBV19 with TRBJ1-4; 10 bases map to TRBD1. From germline, CDR1 is LNHDA and CDR2 SQIVND (reference sequence). The V segment lost 5 bases and the J segment 5 bases; nucleotides outside the gene matches: 14. The CDR3 is 18 residues long. The CDR3 reads CASSGVTGGAVMNEKLFF. DNA of the CDR3: TGTGCCAGTAGTGGGGTGACAGGGGGCGCAGTCATGAATGAAAAACTGTTTTTT.